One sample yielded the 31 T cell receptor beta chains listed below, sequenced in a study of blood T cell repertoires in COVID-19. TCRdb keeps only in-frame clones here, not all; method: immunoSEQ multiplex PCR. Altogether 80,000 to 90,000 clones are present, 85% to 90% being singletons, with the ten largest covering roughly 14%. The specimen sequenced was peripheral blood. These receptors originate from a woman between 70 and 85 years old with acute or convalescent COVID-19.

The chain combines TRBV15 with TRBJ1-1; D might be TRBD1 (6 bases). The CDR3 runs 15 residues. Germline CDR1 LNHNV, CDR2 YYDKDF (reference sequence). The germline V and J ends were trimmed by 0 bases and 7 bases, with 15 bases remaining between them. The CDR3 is CATSRDRGLAIEAFF. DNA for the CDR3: TGTGCCACCAGCAGAGACAGGGGATTAGCAATTGAAGCTTTCTTT.

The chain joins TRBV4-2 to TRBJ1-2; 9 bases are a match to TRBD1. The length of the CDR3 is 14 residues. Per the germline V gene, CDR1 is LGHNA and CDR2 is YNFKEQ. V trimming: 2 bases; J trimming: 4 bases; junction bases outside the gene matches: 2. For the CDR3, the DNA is TGTGCCAGCAGCCAAACAGGGGGCAGCTATGGCTACACCTTC. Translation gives CASSQTGGSYGYTF.

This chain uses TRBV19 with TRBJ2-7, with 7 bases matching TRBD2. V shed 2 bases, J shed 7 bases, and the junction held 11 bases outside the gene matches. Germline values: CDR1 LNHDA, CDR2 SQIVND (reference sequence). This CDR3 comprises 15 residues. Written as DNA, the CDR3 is TGTGCCAGTAGTATAACTGGGAGGGTCTTTAGGGAGCAGTACGTC. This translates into CASSITGRVFREQYV.

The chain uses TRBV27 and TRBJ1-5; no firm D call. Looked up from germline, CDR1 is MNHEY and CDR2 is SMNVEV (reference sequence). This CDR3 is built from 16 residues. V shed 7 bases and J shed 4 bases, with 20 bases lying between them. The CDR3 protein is CASKGSLGSSNQPQHF. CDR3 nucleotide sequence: TGTGCCAGCAAAGGGTCTCTGGGGAGCTCAAATCAGCCCCAGCATTTT.

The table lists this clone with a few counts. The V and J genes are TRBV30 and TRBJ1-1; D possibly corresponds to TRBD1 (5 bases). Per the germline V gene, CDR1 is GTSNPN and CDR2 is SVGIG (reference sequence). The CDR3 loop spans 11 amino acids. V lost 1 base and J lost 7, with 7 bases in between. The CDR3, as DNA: TGTGCCTGGAGTGAGCAGGGTGAAGCTTTCTTT. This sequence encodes CAWSEQGEAFF.

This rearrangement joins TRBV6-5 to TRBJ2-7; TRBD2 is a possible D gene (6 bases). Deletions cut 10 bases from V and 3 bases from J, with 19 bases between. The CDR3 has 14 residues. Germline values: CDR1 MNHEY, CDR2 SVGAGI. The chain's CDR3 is CATGFEGRYYEQYV. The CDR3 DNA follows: TGTGCCACCGGTTTTGAAGGGAGGTACTACGAGCAGTACGTC.

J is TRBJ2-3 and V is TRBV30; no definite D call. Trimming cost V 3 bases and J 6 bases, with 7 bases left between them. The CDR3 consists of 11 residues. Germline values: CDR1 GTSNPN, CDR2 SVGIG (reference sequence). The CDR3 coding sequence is TGTGCCTGGAGGGGCCCGGATACGCAGTATTTT. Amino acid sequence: CAWRGPDTQYF.

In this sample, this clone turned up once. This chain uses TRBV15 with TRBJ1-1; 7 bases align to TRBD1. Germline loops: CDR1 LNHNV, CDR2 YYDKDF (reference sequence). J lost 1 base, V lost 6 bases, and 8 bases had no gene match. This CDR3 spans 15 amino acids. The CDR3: CATRDGTVTNTEAFF. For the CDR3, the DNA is TGTGCCACCAGGGATGGGACAGTAACGAACACTGAAGCTTTCTTT.

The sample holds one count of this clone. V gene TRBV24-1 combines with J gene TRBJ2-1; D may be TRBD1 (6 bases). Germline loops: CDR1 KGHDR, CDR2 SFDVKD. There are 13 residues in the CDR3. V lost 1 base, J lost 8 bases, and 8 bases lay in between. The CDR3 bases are TGTGCCACCAGTGATTTTTACAGGGATGAGCAGTTCTTC. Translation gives CATSDFYRDEQFF.

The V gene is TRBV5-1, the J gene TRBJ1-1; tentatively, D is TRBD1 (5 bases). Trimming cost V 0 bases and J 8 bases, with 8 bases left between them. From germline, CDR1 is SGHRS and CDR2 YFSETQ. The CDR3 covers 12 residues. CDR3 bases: TGCGCCAGCAGCTTGGCAGGGAGGGAAGCTTTCTTT. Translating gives CASSLAGREAFF.

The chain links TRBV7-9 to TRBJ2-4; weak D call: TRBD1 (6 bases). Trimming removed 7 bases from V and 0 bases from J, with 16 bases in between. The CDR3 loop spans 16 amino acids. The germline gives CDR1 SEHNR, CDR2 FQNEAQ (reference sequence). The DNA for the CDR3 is TGTGCCAGCACCACCGGGACATGGGGAGCCAAAAACATTCAGTACTTC. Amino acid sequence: CASTTGTWGAKNIQYF.

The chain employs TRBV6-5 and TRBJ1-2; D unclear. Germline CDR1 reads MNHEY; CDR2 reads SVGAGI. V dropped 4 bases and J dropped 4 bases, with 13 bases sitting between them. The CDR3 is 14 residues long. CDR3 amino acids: CASSSHPGGYGYTF. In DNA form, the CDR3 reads TGTGCCAGCAGTTCCCACCCGGGAGGCTATGGCTACACCTTC.

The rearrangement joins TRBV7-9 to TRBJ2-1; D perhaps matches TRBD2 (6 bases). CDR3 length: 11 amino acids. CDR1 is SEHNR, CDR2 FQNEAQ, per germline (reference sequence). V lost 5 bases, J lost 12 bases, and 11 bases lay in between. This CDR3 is CASSNAGRQFF. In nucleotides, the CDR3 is TGTGCCAGCAGCAATGCGGGGAGGCAGTTCTTC.

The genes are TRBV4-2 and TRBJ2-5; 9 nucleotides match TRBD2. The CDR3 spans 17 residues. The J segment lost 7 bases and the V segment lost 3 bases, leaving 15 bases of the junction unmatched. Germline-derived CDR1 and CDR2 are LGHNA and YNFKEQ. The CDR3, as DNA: TGTGCCAGCAGCCAGGGGGGGACTAGCTTTGTTCTAGGGACCCAGTACTTC. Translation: CASSQGGTSFVLGTQYF.

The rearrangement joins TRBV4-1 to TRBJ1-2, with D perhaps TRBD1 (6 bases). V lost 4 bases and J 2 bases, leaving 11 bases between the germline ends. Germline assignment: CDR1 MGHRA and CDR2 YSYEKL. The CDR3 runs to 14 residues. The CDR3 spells CASSPQTGNYGYTF. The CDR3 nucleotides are TGCGCCAGCAGCCCCCAGACAGGCAACTATGGCTACACCTTC.

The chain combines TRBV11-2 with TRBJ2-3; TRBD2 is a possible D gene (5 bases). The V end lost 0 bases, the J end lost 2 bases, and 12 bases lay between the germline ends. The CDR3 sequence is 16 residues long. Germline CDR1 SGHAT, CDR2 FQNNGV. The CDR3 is CASSLDEDWYTDTQYF. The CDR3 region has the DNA TGTGCCAGCAGCTTAGATGAGGACTGGTACACAGATACGCAGTATTTT.

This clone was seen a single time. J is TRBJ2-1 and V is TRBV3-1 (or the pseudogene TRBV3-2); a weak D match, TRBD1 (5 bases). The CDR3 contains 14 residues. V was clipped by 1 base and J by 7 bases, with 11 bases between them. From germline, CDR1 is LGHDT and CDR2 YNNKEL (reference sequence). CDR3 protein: CASSQGERGNEQFF. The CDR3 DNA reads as TGTGCCAGCAGCCAAGGAGAAAGGGGTAATGAGCAGTTCTTC.

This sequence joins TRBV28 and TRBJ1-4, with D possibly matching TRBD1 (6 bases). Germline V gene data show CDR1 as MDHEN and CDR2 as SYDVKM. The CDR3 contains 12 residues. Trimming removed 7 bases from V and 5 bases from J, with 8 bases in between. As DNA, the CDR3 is TGTGCCAGCACTACAGGGAATGAAAAACTGTTTTTT. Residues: CASTTGNEKLFF.

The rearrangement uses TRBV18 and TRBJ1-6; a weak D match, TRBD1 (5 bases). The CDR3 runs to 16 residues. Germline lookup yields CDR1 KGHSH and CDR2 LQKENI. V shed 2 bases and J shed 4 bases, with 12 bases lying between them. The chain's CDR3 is CASSPSQGGYNSPLHF. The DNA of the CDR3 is TGTGCCAGCTCACCAAGCCAGGGCGGTTATAATTCACCCCTCCACTTT.

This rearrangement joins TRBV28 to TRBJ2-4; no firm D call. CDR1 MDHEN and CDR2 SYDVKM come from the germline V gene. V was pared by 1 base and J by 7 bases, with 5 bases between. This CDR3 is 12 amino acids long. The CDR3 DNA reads TGTGCCAGCAGTTTATCACAGAACATTCAGTACTTC. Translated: CASSLSQNIQYF. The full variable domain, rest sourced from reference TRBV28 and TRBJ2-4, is DVKVTQSSRYLVKRTGEKVFLECVQDMDHENMFWYRQDPGLGLRLIYFSYDVKMKEKGDIPEGYSVSREKKERFSLILESASTNQTSMYLCASSLSQNIQYFGAGTRLSVL.

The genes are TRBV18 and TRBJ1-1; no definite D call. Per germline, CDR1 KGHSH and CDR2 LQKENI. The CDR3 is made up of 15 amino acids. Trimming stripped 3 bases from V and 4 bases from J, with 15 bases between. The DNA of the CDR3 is TGTGCCAGCTCACCGTTAAAGCTGGAGGGCACTGAAGCTTTCTTT. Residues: CASSPLKLEGTEAFF.

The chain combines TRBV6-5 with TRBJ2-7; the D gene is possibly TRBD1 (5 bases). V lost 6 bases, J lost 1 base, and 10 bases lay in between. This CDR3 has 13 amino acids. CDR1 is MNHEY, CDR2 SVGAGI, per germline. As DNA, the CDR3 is TGTGCCAGCAGGCCACCAGGGTCCTACGAGCAGTACGTC. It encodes CASRPPGSYEQYV.

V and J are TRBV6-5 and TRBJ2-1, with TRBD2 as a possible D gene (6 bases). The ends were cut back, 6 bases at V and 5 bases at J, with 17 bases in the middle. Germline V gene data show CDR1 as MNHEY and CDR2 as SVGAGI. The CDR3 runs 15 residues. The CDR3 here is CASSRTGLVNNEQFF. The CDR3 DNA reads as TGTGCCAGCAGCCGTACGGGACTTGTAAACAATGAGCAGTTCTTC.

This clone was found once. CDR3 region: CASSATGTAAYEQYV. The CDR3 DNA reads as TGTGCCAGCAGCGCCACCGGGACTGCGGCCTACGAGCAGTACGTC. The rearrangement joins TRBV7-4 to TRBJ2-7; tentative D call: TRBD2 (6 bases). Germline-derived CDR1 and CDR2 are SGHVT and SQSDAQ. V was cut by 5 bases and J by 2 bases, with 16 bases left in between. The CDR3 length is 15 residues.

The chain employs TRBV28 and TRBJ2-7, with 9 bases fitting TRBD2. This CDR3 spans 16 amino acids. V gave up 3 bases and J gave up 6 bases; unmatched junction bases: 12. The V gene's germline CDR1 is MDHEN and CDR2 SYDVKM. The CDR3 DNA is TGTGCCAGCAGTTTGGGGTGGCGGGGGGGCCATTTCGAGCAGTACGTC. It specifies CASSLGWRGGHFEQYV.

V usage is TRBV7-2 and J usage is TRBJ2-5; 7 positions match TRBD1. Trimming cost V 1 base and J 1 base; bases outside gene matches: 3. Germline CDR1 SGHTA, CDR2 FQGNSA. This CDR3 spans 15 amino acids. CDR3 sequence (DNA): TGTGCCAGCAGCTTAGTTCGGACAGGCCAAGAGACCCAGTACTTC. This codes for CASSLVRTGQETQYF. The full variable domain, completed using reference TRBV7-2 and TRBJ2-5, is GAGVSQSPSNKVTEKGKDVELRCDPISGHTALYWYRQSLGQGLEFLIYFQGNSAPDKSGLPSDRFSAERTGGSVSTLTIQRTQQEDSAVYLCASSLVRTGQETQYFGPGTRLLVL.

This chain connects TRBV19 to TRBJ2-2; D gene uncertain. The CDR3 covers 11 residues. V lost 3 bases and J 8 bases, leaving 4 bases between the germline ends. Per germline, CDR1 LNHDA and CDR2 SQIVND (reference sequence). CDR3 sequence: CASSIPGELFF. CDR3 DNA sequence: TGTGCCAGTAGTATTCCTGGGGAGCTGTTTTTT.

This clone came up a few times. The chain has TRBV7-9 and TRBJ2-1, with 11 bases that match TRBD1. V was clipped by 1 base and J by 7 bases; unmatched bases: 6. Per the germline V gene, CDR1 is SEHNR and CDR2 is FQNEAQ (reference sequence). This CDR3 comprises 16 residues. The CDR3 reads CASSLVLGTGGNEQFF. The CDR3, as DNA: TGTGCCAGCAGCTTAGTCTTAGGGACAGGGGGGAATGAGCAGTTCTTC. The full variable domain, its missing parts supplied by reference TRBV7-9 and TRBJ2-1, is DTGVSQNPRHKITKRGQNVTFRCDPISEHNRLYWYRQTLGQGPEFLTYFQNEAQLEKSRLLSDRFSAERPKGSFSTLEIQRTEQGDSAMYLCASSLVLGTGGNEQFFGPGTRLTVL.

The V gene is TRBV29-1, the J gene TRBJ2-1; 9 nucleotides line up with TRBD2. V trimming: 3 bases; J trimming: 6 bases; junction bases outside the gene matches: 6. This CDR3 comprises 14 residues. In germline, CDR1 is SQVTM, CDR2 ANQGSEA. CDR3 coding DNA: TGCAGCGTTGAGGAAGCGGGAGGCCCCAATGAGCAGTTCTTC. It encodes CSVEEAGGPNEQFF.

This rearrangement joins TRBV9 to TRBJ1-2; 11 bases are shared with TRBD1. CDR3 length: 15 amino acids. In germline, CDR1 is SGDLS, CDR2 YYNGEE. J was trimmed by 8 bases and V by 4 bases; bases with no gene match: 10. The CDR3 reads CASSPRTGGARGYTF. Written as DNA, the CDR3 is TGTGCCAGCAGCCCCCGGACAGGGGGCGCGCGGGGCTACACCTTC. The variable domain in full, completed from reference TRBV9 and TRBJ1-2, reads DSGVTQTPKHLITATGQRVTLRCSPRSGDLSVYWYQQSLDQGLQFLIQYYNGEERAKGNILERFSAQQFPDLHSELNLSSLELGDSALYFCASSPRTGGARGYTFGSGTRLTVV.

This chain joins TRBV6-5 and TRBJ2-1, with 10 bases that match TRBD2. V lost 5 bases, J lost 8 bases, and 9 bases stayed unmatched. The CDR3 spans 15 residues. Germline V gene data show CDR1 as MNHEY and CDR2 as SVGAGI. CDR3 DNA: TGTGCCAGCAGTCAATCTAGCGGGAGCTTTCATGAGCAGTTCTTC. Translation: CASSQSSGSFHEQFF.